Sequencing of this T cell receptor (beta chain) was carried out in a study of immune reconstitution after stem cell transplant in scleroderma. MiXCR, run by TCRdb on the RT-PCR reads, gives a single entry per CDR3 protein. The repertoire has approximately 3,500 distinct CDR3 sequences, roughly 5.8% of them found once; the top ten carry 15% to 19%. V was trimmed by 2 bases and J by 3 bases, leaving 26 bases between them. Germline-derived CDR1 and CDR2 are MNHEY and SMNVEV (reference sequence). The CDR3 loop spans 19 amino acids. This receptor was taken from a female donor with systemic sclerosis. Sampling was done before or after autologous hematopoietic stem cell transplantation (not recorded which). V and J are TRBV27 and TRBJ2-7; maybe TRBD1 (6 bases). The DNA of the CDR3 is TGTGCCAGCAGTTTACAACAGGGACGCTCGCGGCTAGAGCGCTACGAGCAGTACTTC. This translates into CASSLQQGRSRLERYEQYF.